Listed below are T cell receptor beta chains from one sample, sequenced in a study of molecular identifiers for immune sequencing clone quantification. TCRdb re-called the PCR reads through MiXCR, storing one row per CDR3 protein. The table has about 500,000 distinct CDR3 sequences, 20% to 25% seen once. Sample: naive CD8+ T cells from blood, with Jurkat cell RNA spiked in. Source of these receptors: a human donor in good health. Some libraries in this study had Jurkat cell RNA spiked in. Each CDR3 is given with its conserved first and last residue.

>TRBV19|14
CASMGQGAPGELFF
>TRBV27|15
CASSLAGHPNTEAFF
>TRBV14|15
CASSQEVGARNEQYF
>TRBV4-1|13
CASSQSSNQPQHF
>TRBV4-3|14
CASSQGGGNYGYTF
>TRBV7-8|17
CASSKGSASGGKNIQYF
>TRBV29-1|11
CSVPGTDGQYF
>TRBV6-5|14
CASSYSLVADTQYF
>TRBV27|14
CASSLPPPYNEQFF
>TRBV6-5|17
CASALSTGCLSNQPQHF
>TRBV5-4|16
CASSFGTRQGLLEQYF
>TRBV7-2|20
CASSSTSGPQTLYSEYEQYF
>TRBV7-6|14
CASSLVPGGETQYF
>TRBV27|13
CASRETGSYGYTF
>TRBV7-9|14
CASSPRDRNYEQYF
>TRBV27|18
CASSLYGLAEGAWYEQFF
>TRBV7-9|14
CASSPSGFSYEQYF
>TRBV10-3|15
CAISESYGGPPTQYF
>TRBV20-1|17
CSASPWLAGGPLDTQYF
>TRBV18|13
CASSPPSDYGYTF
>TRBV27|16
CASSSFFGTPNQPQHF
>TRBV10-1|15
CASSDTGAGTDTQYF
>TRBV19|15
CASSMGGRALDTQYF
>TRBV27|15
CASRPYRGSTDTQYF
>TRBV4-3|15
CASSQDRGEVWEQYF
>TRBV3-1|14
CASSRTTSLYEQYF
>TRBV6-6|16
CASSRGLAKPHGELFF
>TRBV3-1|13
CASSRDISHGYTF
>TRBV28|14
CASRLQTGLYGYTF
>TRBV9|15
CASSGSGDPLGEQYF
>TRBV4-1|17
CASSQDLASDSNQPQHF
>TRBV6-2/TRBV6-3|13
CASRGEGKTEAFF
>TRBV28|15
CASSSSGSSTDTQYF
>TRBV7-9|16
CASSYTTGTHTYEQYF
>TRBV4-3|17
CASSHGFAGGSGYEQYF
>TRBV3-1|17
CASSQDIGGPYYNEQFF
>TRBV29-1|15
CSVEGGMGNSYEQYF
>TRBV24-1|18
CATSDLHTSGGNTGELFF
>TRBV20-1|13
CSANEGTTHEQYF
>TRBV13|15
CASSLGLAGAYEQHF
>TRBV29-1|10
CSAGQGEAFF
>TRBV3-1|14
CASSLGAGREKLFF
>TRBV2|16
CARGDTSNLAKNIQYF
>TRBV6-2/TRBV6-3|16
CASSYPDNPVGYEQYF
>TRBV4-3|17
CASSPSMDRGIGYGYTF
>TRBV2|18
CASSPPPPWVADQNIQYF
>TRBV4-1|16
CASSPFSGTVNTEAFF
>TRBV28|15
CASSPLAGGGDTQYF
>TRBV20-1|11
CSARRTSEQFF
>TRBV6-5|13
CASSPKVVDTQYF
>TRBV7-3|16
CASSPSGSDSYNEQFF
>TRBV20-1|15
CSARDYSGAEQPQHF